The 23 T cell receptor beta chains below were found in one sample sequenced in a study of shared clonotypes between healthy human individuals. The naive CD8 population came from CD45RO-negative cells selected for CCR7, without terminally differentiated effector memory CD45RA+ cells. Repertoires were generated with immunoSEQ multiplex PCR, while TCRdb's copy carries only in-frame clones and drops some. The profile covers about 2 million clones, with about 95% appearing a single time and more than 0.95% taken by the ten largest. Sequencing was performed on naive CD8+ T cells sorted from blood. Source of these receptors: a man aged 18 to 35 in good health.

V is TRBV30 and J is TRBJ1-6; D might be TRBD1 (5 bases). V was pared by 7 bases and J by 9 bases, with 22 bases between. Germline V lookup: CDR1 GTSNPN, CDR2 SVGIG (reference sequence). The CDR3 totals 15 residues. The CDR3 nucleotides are TGTGCCTCCACGGAAGACAGTACGGTCCTTTCACCCCTCCACTTT. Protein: CASTEDSTVLSPLHF. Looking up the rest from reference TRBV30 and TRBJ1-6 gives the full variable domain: SQTIHQWPATLVQPVGSPLSLECTVEGTSNPNLYWYRQAAGRGLQLLFYSVGIGQISSEVPQNLSASRPQDRQFILSSKKLLLSDSGFYLCASTEDSTVLSPLHFGNGTRLTVT.

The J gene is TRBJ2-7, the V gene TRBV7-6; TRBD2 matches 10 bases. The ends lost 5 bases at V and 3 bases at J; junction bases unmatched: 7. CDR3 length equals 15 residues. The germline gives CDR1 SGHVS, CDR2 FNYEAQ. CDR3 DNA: TGTGCCAGCAGCCCTAGCGGGAGAGCGTACTACGAGCAGTACTTC. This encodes CASSPSGRAYYEQYF.

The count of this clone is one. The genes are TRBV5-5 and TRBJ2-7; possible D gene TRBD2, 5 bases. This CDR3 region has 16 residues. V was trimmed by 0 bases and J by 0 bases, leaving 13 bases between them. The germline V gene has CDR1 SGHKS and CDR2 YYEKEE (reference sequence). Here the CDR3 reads CASSLDPGWSSYEQYF. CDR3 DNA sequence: TGTGCCAGCAGCTTGGATCCGGGGTGGTCCTCCTACGAGCAGTACTTC. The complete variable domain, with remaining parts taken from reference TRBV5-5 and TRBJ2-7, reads DAGVTQSPTHLIKTRGQQVTLRCSPISGHKSVSWYQQVLGQGPQFIFQYYEKEERGRGNFPDRFSARQFPNYSSELNVNALLLGDSALYLCASSLDPGWSSYEQYFGPGTRLTVT.

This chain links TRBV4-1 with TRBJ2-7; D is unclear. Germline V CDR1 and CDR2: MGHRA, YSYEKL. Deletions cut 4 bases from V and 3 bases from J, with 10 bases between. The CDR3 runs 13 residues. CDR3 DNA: TGCGCCAGCAGCCCGGACGGATACTACGAGCAGTACTTC. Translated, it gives CASSPDGYYEQYF.

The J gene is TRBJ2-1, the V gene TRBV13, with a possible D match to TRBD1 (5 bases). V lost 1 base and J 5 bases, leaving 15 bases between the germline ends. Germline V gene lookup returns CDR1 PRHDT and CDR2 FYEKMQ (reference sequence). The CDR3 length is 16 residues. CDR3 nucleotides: TGTGCCAGCAGCTTAGAAGGCAGGGTTGCCGACAATGAGCAGTTCTTC. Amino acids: CASSLEGRVADNEQFF.

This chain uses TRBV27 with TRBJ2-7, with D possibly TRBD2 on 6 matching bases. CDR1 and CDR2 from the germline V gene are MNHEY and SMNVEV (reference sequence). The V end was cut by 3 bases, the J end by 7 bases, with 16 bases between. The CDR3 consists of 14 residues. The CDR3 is CASSFGGALGEQYF. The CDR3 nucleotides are TGTGCCAGCAGTTTCGGAGGGGCCCTCGGGGAGCAGTACTTC.

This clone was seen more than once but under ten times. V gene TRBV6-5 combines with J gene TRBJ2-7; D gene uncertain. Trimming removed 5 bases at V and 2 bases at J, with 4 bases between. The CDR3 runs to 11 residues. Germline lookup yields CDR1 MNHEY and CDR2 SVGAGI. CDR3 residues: CASSTAYEQYF. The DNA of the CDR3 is TGTGCCAGCAGTACCGCCTACGAGCAGTACTTC.

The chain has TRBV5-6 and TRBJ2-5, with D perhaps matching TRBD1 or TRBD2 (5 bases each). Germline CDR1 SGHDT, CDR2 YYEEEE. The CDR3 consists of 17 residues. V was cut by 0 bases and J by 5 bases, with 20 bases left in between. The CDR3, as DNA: TGTGCCAGCAGCTTGGAGGTTGGGACCCCCGTAAGGGAGACCCAGTACTTC. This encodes CASSLEVGTPVRETQYF.

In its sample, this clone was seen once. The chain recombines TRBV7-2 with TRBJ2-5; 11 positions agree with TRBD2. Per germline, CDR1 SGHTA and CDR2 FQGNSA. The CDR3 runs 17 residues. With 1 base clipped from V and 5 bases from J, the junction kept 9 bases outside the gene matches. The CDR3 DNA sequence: TGTGCCAGCAGCTTAGAGCTAGCGGGAGGTACTAGGGAGACCCAGTACTTC. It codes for CASSLELAGGTRETQYF.

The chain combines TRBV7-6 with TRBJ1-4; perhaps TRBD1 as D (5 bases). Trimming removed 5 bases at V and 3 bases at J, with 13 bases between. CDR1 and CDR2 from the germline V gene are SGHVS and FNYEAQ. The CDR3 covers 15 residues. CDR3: CASSLGGGSNEKLFF. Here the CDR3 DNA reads TGTGCCAGCAGCCTCGGCGGGGGGTCTAATGAAAAACTGTTTTTT.

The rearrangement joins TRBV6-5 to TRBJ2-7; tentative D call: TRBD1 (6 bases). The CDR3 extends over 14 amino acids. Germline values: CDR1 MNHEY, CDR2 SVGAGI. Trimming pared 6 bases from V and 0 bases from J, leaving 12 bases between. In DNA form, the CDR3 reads TGTGCCAGCAGCAGGGTGGACAGCTCCTACGAGCAGTACTTC. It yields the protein CASSRVDSSYEQYF.

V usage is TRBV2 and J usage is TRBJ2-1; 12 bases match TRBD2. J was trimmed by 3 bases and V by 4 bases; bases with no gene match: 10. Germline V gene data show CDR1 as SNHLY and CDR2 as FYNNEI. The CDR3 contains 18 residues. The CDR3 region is CASSGLLAGGDYYNEQFF. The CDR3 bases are TGTGCCAGCAGTGGATTACTAGCGGGAGGTGACTACTACAATGAGCAGTTCTTC.

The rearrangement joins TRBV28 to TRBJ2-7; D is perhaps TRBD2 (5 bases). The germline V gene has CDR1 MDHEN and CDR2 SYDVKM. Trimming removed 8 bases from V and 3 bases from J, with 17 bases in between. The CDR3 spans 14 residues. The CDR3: CASGFSTRGYEQYF. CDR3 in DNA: TGTGCCAGCGGGTTCAGTACCCGGGGCTACGAGCAGTACTTC.

CDR3 coding DNA: TGTGCCAGCAGTTTAAGGGAGAGGTTCGCGGAGACCCAGTACTTC. It specifies CASSLRERFAETQYF. The rearrangement links TRBV28 to TRBJ2-5; a weak D match, TRBD2 (5 bases). Germline V gene sequence: CDR1 MDHEN, CDR2 SYDVKM. The CDR3 is 15 residues long. Trimming cost V 2 bases and J 5 bases, with 15 bases left between them.

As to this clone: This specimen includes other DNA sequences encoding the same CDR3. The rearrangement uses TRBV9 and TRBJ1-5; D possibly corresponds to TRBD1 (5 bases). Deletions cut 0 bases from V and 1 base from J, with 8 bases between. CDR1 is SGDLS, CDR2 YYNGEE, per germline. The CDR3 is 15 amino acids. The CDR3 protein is CASSVGGSSNQPQHF. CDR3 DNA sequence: TGTGCCAGCAGCGTAGGGGGCAGCAGCAATCAGCCCCAGCATTTT.

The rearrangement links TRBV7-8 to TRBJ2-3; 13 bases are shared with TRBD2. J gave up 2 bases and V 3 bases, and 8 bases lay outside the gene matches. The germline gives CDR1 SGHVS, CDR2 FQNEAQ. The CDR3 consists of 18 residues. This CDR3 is CASSFRLAGGGDTDTQYF. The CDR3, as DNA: TGTGCCAGCAGCTTTCGACTAGCGGGGGGTGGGGACACAGATACGCAGTATTTT.

CDR3 nucleotide sequence: TGTGCCATCAGTGATAACTTTCAAGAGACCCAGTACTTC. Translation: CAISDNFQETQYF. The chain carries TRBV10-3 and TRBJ2-5; D is unresolved. Germline V gene data show CDR1 as ENHRY and CDR2 as SYGVKD. The CDR3 length is 13 residues. Between the trimmed V and J ends, which lost 3 bases and 2 bases, there was a span of 7 bases.

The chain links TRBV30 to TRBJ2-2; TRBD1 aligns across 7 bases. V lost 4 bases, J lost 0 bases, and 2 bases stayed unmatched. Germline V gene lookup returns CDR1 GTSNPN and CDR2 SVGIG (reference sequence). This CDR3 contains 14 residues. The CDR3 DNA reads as TGTGCCTGGATAACAGGGGCGAACACCGGGGAGCTGTTTTTT. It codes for CAWITGANTGELFF.

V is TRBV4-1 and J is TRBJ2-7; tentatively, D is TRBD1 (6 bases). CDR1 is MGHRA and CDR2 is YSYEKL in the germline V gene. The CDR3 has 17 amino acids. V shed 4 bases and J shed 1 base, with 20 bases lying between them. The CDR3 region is CASSPPLGTPISYEQYF. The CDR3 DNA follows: TGCGCCAGCAGCCCGCCCTTGGGGACACCGATATCCTACGAGCAGTACTTC.

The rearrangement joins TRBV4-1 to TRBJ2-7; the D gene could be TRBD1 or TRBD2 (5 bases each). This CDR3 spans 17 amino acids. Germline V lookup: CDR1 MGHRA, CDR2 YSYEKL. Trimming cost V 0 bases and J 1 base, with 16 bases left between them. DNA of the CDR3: TGCGCCAGCAGCCAAGATTTGGCGGTTGGGGGATCCTACGAGCAGTACTTC. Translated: CASSQDLAVGGSYEQYF.

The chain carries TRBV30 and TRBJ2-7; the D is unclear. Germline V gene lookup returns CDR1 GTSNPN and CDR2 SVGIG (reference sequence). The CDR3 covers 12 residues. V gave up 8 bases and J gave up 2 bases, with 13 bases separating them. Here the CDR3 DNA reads TGTGCCGGCCTAGGACCGACCTACGAGCAGTACTTC. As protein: CAGLGPTYEQYF. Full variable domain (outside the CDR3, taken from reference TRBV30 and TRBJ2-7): SQTIHQWPATLVQPVGSPLSLECTVEGTSNPNLYWYRQAAGRGLQLLFYSVGIGQISSEVPQNLSASRPQDRQFILSSKKLLLSDSGFYLCAGLGPTYEQYFGPGTRLTVT.

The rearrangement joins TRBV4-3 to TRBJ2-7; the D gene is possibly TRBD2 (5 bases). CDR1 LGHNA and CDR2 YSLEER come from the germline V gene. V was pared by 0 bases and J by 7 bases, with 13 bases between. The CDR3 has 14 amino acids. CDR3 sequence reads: CASSQDRDSGEQYF. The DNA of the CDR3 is TGCGCCAGCAGCCAAGACCGGGATTCGGGGGAGCAGTACTTC.

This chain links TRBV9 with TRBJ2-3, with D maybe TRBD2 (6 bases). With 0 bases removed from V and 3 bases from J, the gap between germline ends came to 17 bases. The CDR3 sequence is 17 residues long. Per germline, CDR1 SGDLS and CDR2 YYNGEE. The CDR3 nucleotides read TGTGCCAGCAGCGTAGTCGAGGAGGGTTGGGGGACAGATACGCAGTATTTT. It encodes CASSVVEEGWGTDTQYF.